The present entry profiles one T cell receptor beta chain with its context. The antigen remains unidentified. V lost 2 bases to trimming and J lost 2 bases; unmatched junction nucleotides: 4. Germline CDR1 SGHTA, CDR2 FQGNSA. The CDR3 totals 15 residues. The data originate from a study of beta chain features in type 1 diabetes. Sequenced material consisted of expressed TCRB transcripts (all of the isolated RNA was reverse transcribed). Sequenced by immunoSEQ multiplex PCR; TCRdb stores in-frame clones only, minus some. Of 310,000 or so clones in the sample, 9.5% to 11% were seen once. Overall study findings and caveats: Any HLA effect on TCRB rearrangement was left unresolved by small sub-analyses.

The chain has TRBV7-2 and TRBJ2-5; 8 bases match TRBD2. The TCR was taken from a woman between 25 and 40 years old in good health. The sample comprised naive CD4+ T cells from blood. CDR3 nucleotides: TGTGCCAGCAGCTTAACTAGCGGTCAGCAAGAGACCCAGTACTTC. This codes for CASSLTSGQQETQYF. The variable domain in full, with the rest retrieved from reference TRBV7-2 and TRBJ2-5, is GAGVSQSPSNKVTEKGKDVELRCDPISGHTALYWYRQSLGQGLEFLIYFQGNSAPDKSGLPSDRFSAERTGGSVSTLTIQRTQQEDSAVYLCASSLTSGQQETQYFGPGTRLLVL.